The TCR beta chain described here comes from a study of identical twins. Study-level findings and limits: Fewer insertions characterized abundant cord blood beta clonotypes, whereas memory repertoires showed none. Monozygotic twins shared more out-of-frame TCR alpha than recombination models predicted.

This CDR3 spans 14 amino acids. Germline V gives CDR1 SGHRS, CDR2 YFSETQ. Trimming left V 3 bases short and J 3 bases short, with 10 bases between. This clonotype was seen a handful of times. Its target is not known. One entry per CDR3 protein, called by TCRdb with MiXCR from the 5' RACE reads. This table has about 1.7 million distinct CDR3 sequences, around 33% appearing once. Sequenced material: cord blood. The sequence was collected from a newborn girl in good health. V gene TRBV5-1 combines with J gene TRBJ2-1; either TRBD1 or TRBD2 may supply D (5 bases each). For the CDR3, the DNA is TGCGCCAGCAGCTGGAGGACAAACTACAATGAGCAGTTCTTC. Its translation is CASSWRTNYNEQFF.